A single sample gave rise to the 3 T cell receptor beta chains below, sequenced in a study of cytomegalovirus exposure and HLA in healthy donors. Both 60 Vbeta primers and 13 Jbeta primers went into the PCR. The repertoire was sequenced with immunoSEQ multiplex PCR; TCRdb's copy has only in-frame clones and lacks some. The table has some 150,000 clones, 79% seen once. What was sequenced was PBMCs. The source is a man in his fifties in good health and CMV-seropositive.

The chain links TRBV5-1 to TRBJ2-1, with D possibly TRBD1 on 5 matching bases. The V and J ends lost 0 bases and 8 bases respectively, with 9 bases between them. This CDR3 region has 13 residues. The V gene's germline CDR1 is SGHRS and CDR2 YFSETQ. The CDR3 protein is CASSLGQGYEQFF. The CDR3 DNA reads as TGCGCCAGCAGCTTGGGGCAGGGTTATGAGCAGTTCTTC.

This clone was seen just once. This sequence joins TRBV27 and TRBJ1-5; tentatively, D is TRBD1 (6 bases). The germline V gene encodes CDR1 MNHEY and CDR2 SMNVEV (reference sequence). Trimming pared 5 bases from V and 1 base from J, leaving 9 bases between. This CDR3 is built from 14 residues. The CDR3 DNA reads as TGTGCCAGCAGTACACAGGGAAGCAATCAGCCCCAGCATTTT. This codes for CASSTQGSNQPQHF.

The chain carries TRBV7-9 and TRBJ2-1; possible D gene TRBD1, 5 bases. The CDR3 is 15 amino acids. The V end lost 5 bases, the J end lost 8 bases, and 19 bases lay between the germline ends. Germline CDR1 and CDR2: SEHNR and FQNEAQ (reference sequence). CDR3 DNA sequence: TGTGCCAGCAGCCCACGGACATCTTTCCCCGATGAGCAGTTCTTC. It codes for CASSPRTSFPDEQFF.